This T cell receptor beta chain appears in the sequencing data of a study of CD8 T cells in Susac syndrome. The CDR3 is made up of 12 amino acids. Germline CDR1 MGHDK, CDR2 SYGVNS. Deletions cut 1 base from V and 7 bases from J, with 4 bases between. The RNA, about 0.45 to 1 ug, was put through reverse transcription using random hexamers. Amplification of the TCR beta CDR3 was carried out by immunoSEQ multiplex PCR, which spanned a total of 54 Vbeta and 13 Jbeta segments. TCRdb re-called the immunoSEQ multiplex PCR reads through MiXCR, storing one row per CDR3 protein. This sample has some 110,000 distinct CDR3 sequences; approximately 94% occur once, and the top ten carry about 0.42%.

The TCR originated in a human donor with Susac syndrome. This sequence joins TRBV25-1 and TRBJ2-2; no clear D. The specimen sequenced was CD8+ T cells from PBMCs. This CDR3 reads CASSEWNGELFF. CDR3 DNA: TGTGCCAGCAGTGAATGGAACGGGGAGCTGTTTTTT.